The rows below give T cell receptor beta chains drawn from one sample of a study of cytomegalovirus exposure and HLA in healthy donors. The table came from immunoSEQ multiplex PCR; TCRdb's copy has only in-frame clones and leaves some out. In total, the table holds some 76,000 clones. Sequencing input: PBMCs. These receptors came from a female donor in good health and CMV-seropositive. CDR3s include the opening cysteine and the closing phenylalanine or tryptophan. D genes are given only for firm matches.

>TRBV5-1|TRBJ2-3|TRBD2
TGCGCCAGCAGCTTGGCGGGCGGGAGGGCCTATGGAGATACGCAGTATTTT
CASSLAGGRAYGDTQYF
>TRBV7-9|TRBJ1-2|TRBD1
TGTGCCAGCAGCTCTACTCGTCCGACAGGGGACTATGGCTACACCTTC
CASSSTRPTGDYGYTF
>TRBV5-4|TRBJ1-1|TRBD1
TGTGCCAGCAGCCGAGGGACAGGGGGGACTGAAGCTTTCTTT
CASSRGTGGTEAFF
>TRBV5-6|TRBJ1-6|TRBD1
TGTGCCAGCACCCTGGGGACAGGGGATGATTCACCCCTCCACTTT
CASTLGTGDDSPLHF
>TRBV5-4|TRBJ2-1|TRBD2
TGTGCCAGCAGCTTGGTAGGGCAGCGGGGGGGCAATGAGCAGTTCTTC
CASSLVGQRGGNEQFF
>TRBV29-1|TRBJ2-6|TRBD1
TGCAGCGTTGTCCAGGCAGGGGGTGTCAACGTCCTGACTTTC
CSVVQAGGVNVLTF
>TRBV7-2|TRBJ1-2|.
TGTGCCAGCAGCACTAACCCATCCGGAAGACAGGTTCCCTATGGCTACACCTTC
CASSTNPSGRQVPYGYTF
>TRBV30|TRBJ2-5|.
TGTGCCTGGGAACGCGAGGAGACCCAGTACTTC
CAWEREETQYF
>TRBV19|TRBJ2-7|.
TGTGCCAGTAGTCCGAGCTCCTACGAGCAGTACTTC
CASSPSSYEQYF
>TRBV4-1|TRBJ1-1|.
TGCGCCAGCAGCCGGGGCCGGGACAAGAACACTGAAGCTTTCTTT
CASSRGRDKNTEAFF
>TRBV7-2|TRBJ1-6|.
TGTGCCAGCAGCCCCACCGCAGGGCACTATAATTCACCCCTCCACTTT
CASSPTAGHYNSPLHF
>TRBV4-1|TRBJ2-2|TRBD2
TGCGCCAGCAGCCAAGGGGGACTAGCGGGAGTAGGAACCGGGGAGCTGTTTTTT
CASSQGGLAGVGTGELFF
>TRBV10-3|TRBJ1-1|TRBD1
TGTGCCATCAGAAAACAGGGGGGTGGAACTGAAGCTTTCTTT
CAIRKQGGGTEAFF
>TRBV4-2|TRBJ1-3|TRBD1
TGTGCCAGCAGCCAAGACGCTACAGGGGTGTATGGAAACACCATATATTTT
CASSQDATGVYGNTIYF
>TRBV6-5|TRBJ2-1|.
TGTGCCAGCAGTTATCTTGCGGATTCCTACAATGAGCAGTTCTTC
CASSYLADSYNEQFF
>TRBV28|TRBJ2-2|TRBD2
TGTGCCAGCAGTTCCCTAGCGGGAGGTACCGGGGAGCTGTTTTTT
CASSSLAGGTGELFF
>TRBV30|TRBJ2-7|.
TGTGCCTGGAGTCACAGGACCTCCTACGAGCAGTACTTC
CAWSHRTSYEQYF
>TRBV27|TRBJ1-1|.
TGTGCCACCTGGGATTGGGGGGGCGGAACTGAAGCTTTCTTT
CATWDWGGGTEAFF
>TRBV4-1|TRBJ1-4|.
TGCGCCAGCAGCCAAGATCCCGGGACACGTACAAGCTGTTTTTTT
CASSQDPGTRTSCFF
>TRBV4-3|TRBJ1-1|.
TGCGCCAGCAGCCAAGATGCGGAAGGGGAAGCCACTGAAGCTTTCTTT
CASSQDAEGEATEAFF
>TRBV18|TRBJ2-2|.
TGTGCCAGCTCACCAGTCGTAGGGGCGGACACCGGGGAGCTGTTTTTT
CASSPVVGADTGELFF
>TRBV7-9|TRBJ1-2|TRBD1
TGTGCCAGCAGCGCGACAGGGGGGAGGGATGGCTACACCTTC
CASSATGGRDGYTF
>TRBV5-1|TRBJ1-2|TRBD1
TGCGCCAGCAGTCTACAGGGGGCGTATGGCTACACCTTC
CASSLQGAYGYTF
>TRBV28|TRBJ1-6|TRBD1
TGTGCCAGCAGTCCAGGGGACAGCTCTAATTCACCCCTCCACTTT
CASSPGDSSNSPLHF
>TRBV28|TRBJ1-1|.
TGTGCCAGCAGCTTCGTGGGGGCAACTGAAGCTTTCTTT
CASSFVGATEAFF
>TRBV13|TRBJ2-1|TRBD2
TGTGCCAGCAGCTTAGAAGCGGGAGGGTTCAATGAGCAGTTCTTC
CASSLEAGGFNEQFF
>TRBV28|TRBJ1-2|.
TGTGCCAGCAGCCAGGAGCCGGGGGGCTACACCTTC
CASSQEPGGYTF
>TRBV4-1|TRBJ1-1|TRBD1
TGCGCCAGCAGCCAAGAGGGAGGACAGGGGGCGCGTACTGAAGCTTTCTTT
CASSQEGGQGARTEAFF
>TRBV4-3|TRBJ1-2|TRBD1
TGCGCCAGCAGCCAACAAACCCCGGATGGGACAGTCTTCTATGGCTACACCTTC
CASSQQTPDGTVFYGYTF
>TRBV7-9|TRBJ1-1|TRBD1
TGTGCCAGCAGCTCCCCAGGGGGAATTGGAACTGAAGCTTTCTTT
CASSSPGGIGTEAFF
>TRBV7-2|TRBJ2-1|TRBD2
TGTGCCAGCAGCCCGGGGACTAGCGGGGCTAGCGACTACAATGAGCAGTTCTTC
CASSPGTSGASDYNEQFF
>TRBV29-1|TRBJ2-7|TRBD1
TGCAGCGTTGTAACAGGGGAGAGTGAGCAGTACTTC
CSVVTGESEQYF
>TRBV19|TRBJ2-5|TRBD2
TGTGCCAGTAGTAAAACTAGCGGGGGCCTCCAAGAGACCCAGTACTTC
CASSKTSGGLQETQYF
>TRBV12-5|TRBJ2-1|.
TGTGCTAGTGGTTCCTCAGGTTACAATGAGCAGTTCTTC
CASGSSGYNEQFF
>TRBV4-1|TRBJ2-7|TRBD1
TGCGCCAGCAGCCAAGAAGGGACAGGGGCCTACGAGCAGTACTTC
CASSQEGTGAYEQYF
>TRBV27|TRBJ1-6|.
TGTGCCAGTGGAGGAGTCAGCAATTCACCCCTCCACTTT
CASGGVSNSPLHF
>TRBV18|TRBJ2-3|TRBD1
TGTGCCAGCTCAGGAGCCGGACAGGACAGCACAGATACGCAGTATTTT
CASSGAGQDSTDTQYF
>TRBV29-1|TRBJ1-1|TRBD1
TGCAGCGTTTGCAGGGGGCTAGACACTGAAGCTTTCTTT
CSVCRGLDTEAFF
>TRBV30|TRBJ1-4|TRBD1
TGTGCCTGGAGCGGGACAGGGGGCATTTTGTATGAAAAACTGTTTTTT
CAWSGTGGILYEKLFF
>TRBV2|TRBJ2-7|TRBD2
TGTGCCAGCAGTGAAGGACTAGCGAAATACTACGAGCAGTACTTC
CASSEGLAKYYEQYF
>TRBV2|TRBJ2-5|.
TGTGCCAGCACGGAGACGAGACAAGAGACCCAGTACTTC
CASTETRQETQYF
>TRBV4-1|TRBJ2-3|.
TGCGCCAGCAGCCAAGCTGTCGAGCGGCGACATAGCACAGATACGCAGTATTTT
CASSQAVERRHSTDTQYF
>TRBV4-3|TRBJ2-2|TRBD1
TGCGCCAGCAGCCCAGGGGGATTTGGTTTGAACACCGGGGAGCTGTTTTTT
CASSPGGFGLNTGELFF
>TRBV4-1|TRBJ2-1|.
TGCGCCAGCAGCCAAGCCTCCCGGGAGCAGTTCTTC
CASSQASREQFF
>TRBV29-1|TRBJ2-7|TRBD1
TGCAGCGCTCGGACAGGAAATGGCGACGAGCAGTACTTC
CSARTGNGDEQYF